This passage covers 9 T cell receptor beta chains from one sample sequenced in a study of blood T cells in healthy people across ages. Together with a sample-barcoded 5' primer, a J-beta primer mix was included in a second PCR lasting about 6 to 12 cycles. Each CDR3 protein gets one entry after TCRdb re-called the 5' RACE reads with MiXCR. The profile shows 1.8 million or so distinct CDR3 sequences, around 42% of them singletons. The material sequenced was blood. The receptors here all came from a human donor in good health.

This clonotype was seen many times. The gene calls are TRBV12-3 or TRBV12-4 and TRBJ2-3; D perhaps matches TRBD1 (5 bases). The length of the CDR3 is 15 residues. The V and J ends lost 6 bases and 0 bases respectively, with 13 bases between them. CDR3 region: CASSLDGASTDTQYF. The CDR3 DNA reads TGTGCCAGCAGCTTGGATGGGGCCAGCACAGATACGCAGTATTTT.

The table lists this clonotype with a few counts. This sequence joins TRBV27 and TRBJ2-7; D is perhaps TRBD1 or TRBD2 (5 bases each). V dropped 5 bases and J dropped 4 bases, with 12 bases sitting between them. This CDR3 is built from 13 residues. Germline CDR1 and CDR2: MNHEY and SMNVEV (reference sequence). The CDR3 here is CASSPKGSYEQYF. CDR3 in DNA: TGTGCCAGCAGTCCCAAGGGGAGTTACGAGCAGTACTTC.

The table lists this clonotype with many counts. The V and J genes are TRBV20-1 and TRBJ2-7; 9 bases fit TRBD1. The CDR3 sequence is 15 residues long. Trimming cost V 6 bases and J 2 bases; bases outside gene matches: 11. The germline V gene encodes CDR1 DFQATT and CDR2 SNEGSKA (reference sequence). The CDR3 region is CSAQVRTGAPYEQYF. The CDR3 DNA is TGCAGTGCCCAAGTAAGGACAGGGGCCCCCTACGAGCAGTACTTC.

The rearrangement uses TRBV29-1 and TRBJ1-1; the D gene is possibly TRBD1 (5 bases). The CDR3 length is 13 residues. CDR1 SQVTM and CDR2 ANQGSEA come from the germline V gene. V shed 6 bases and J shed 0 bases, with 11 bases lying between them. This chain's CDR3 is CSVRGLMNTEAFF. The CDR3 region has the DNA TGCAGCGTGAGGGGATTAATGAACACTGAAGCTTTCTTT.

About this clonotype: A read error may explain this, as a much larger clone is one base away. V is TRBV12-3 or TRBV12-4 and J is TRBJ1-4; D uncertain. CDR3 length equals 14 residues. Between the trimmed V and J ends, which lost 3 bases and 0 bases, there was a span of 5 bases. CDR3 DNA sequence: TGTGCCAGCAGTTTTGAGTCAACTAATGAAAAACTGTTTTTT. This codes for CASSFESTNEKLFF.

There are a few counts of this clonotype. The chain couples TRBV20-1 to TRBJ2-1, with 8 bases aligning to TRBD2. This CDR3 has 15 amino acids. Germline CDR1 is DFQATT and CDR2 is SNEGSKA (reference sequence). V lost 6 bases to trimming and J lost 2 bases; unmatched junction nucleotides: 9. CDR3 sequence (DNA): TGCAGTGCGCCCGAACTAGCGGAGGCCTACAATGAGCAGTTCTTC. Encoded protein: CSAPELAEAYNEQFF.

The chain joins TRBV9 to TRBJ2-3, with 11 nucleotides matching TRBD2. Unmatched junction bases numbered 6, after V lost 4 bases and J lost 2 bases. From germline, CDR1 is SGDLS and CDR2 YYNGEE. This CDR3 is built from 16 residues. CDR3: CASSFLAGGYTDTQYF. The CDR3 DNA follows: TGTGCCAGCAGCTTTCTAGCGGGGGGCTACACAGATACGCAGTATTTT.

A word on this clonotype: A much larger clone differs by one base, so this may be a read error. J is TRBJ1-2 and V is TRBV28; D not resolved. Per germline, CDR1 MDHEN and CDR2 SYDVKM. The CDR3 covers 13 residues. Trimming took off 6 bases at V and 4 bases at J, with 12 bases between the two ends. Written as DNA, the CDR3 is TGTGCCAGCAGACTGGACGGACGCTATGGCTACACCTTC. It specifies CASRLDGRYGYTF.

V usage is TRBV6-2 or TRBV6-3 and J usage is TRBJ1-1; 7 bases align to TRBD1. V trimming: 8 bases; J trimming: 4 bases; junction bases outside the gene matches: 10. The CDR3 is 14 residues long. Germline values: CDR1 MNHEY, CDR2 SVGEGT. CDR3 coding DNA: TGTGCCAGCTCCCCTGCAGACAGGGCCACTGAAGCTTTCTTT. This gives the protein CASSPADRATEAFF.